These 28 T cell receptor beta chains came from one sample sequenced in a study of T cells after yellow fever vaccination. A single record per CDR3 protein comes from TCRdb applying MiXCR to the 5' RACE reads. This table holds a few hundred thousand distinct CDR3 sequences, around 7% found once. The sample here was PBMCs, taken about 49 days after the first yellow fever vaccination. All receptors come from a man aged 18 to 30 who received the YFV17D yellow fever vaccine.

This clonotype has only a few counts. The CDR3: CAINISSSGTKRENTEAFF. For the CDR3, the DNA is TGTGCCATTAATATCAGTTCGTCCGGGACAAAAAGGGAGAACACTGAAGCTTTCTTT. The chain is built from TRBV10-3 and TRBJ1-1; D might be TRBD1 (6 bases). Per germline, CDR1 ENHRY and CDR2 SYGVKD. Trimming took off 9 bases at V and 1 base at J, with 30 bases between the two ends. The CDR3 is 19 residues long.

This clonotype has only a few counts. This rearrangement joins TRBV14 to TRBJ2-5; D is unresolved. The germline V gene has CDR1 SGHDN and CDR2 FVKESK. This CDR3 has 17 amino acids. Between the trimmed V and J ends, which lost 0 bases and 3 bases, there was a span of 17 bases. The CDR3 DNA sequence: TGTGCCAGCAGCCAAGATTTGGGATGGGCCCGAAAAGAGACCCAGTACTTC. Its translation: CASSQDLGWARKETQYF.

This chain links TRBV10-3 with TRBJ1-4; D not resolved. The germline CDR1 and CDR2 sequences are ENHRY and SYGVKD. The CDR3 is made up of 16 amino acids. V was shortened by 3 bases and J by 7 bases, with 18 bases between the two germline ends. The CDR3 loop reads CAISDSEVTPGEKLFF. The CDR3 nucleotides read TGTGCCATCAGTGATTCTGAGGTGACCCCGGGTGAAAAACTGTTTTTT.

This chain joins TRBV4-3 and TRBJ1-1; no firm D call. This CDR3 is 14 amino acids long. V was cut by 0 bases and J by 1 base, with 6 bases left in between. CDR1 and CDR2 from the germline V gene are LGHNA and YSLEER. The DNA for the CDR3 is TGCGCCAGCAGCCAAGAGTTGGGGAACACTGAAGCTTTCTTT. It translates to CASSQELGNTEAFF.

This clonotype was observed many times. A junction boundary mismatches the germline segment, possibly from a read error. The genes are TRBV7-2 and TRBJ2-1, with TRBD1 matching 7 bases. Germline V gives CDR1 SGHTA, CDR2 FQGNSA. The CDR3 runs 12 residues. The CDR3 protein is CASSSSRDRWVF. For the CDR3, the DNA is TGTGCCAGCAGCTCATCTCGGGACAGATGGGTCTTC. Full variable domain (missing parts from reference TRBV7-2 and TRBJ2-1): GAGVSQSPSNKVTEKGKDVELRCDPISGHTALYWYRQSLGQGLEFLIYFQGNSAPDKSGLPSDRFSAERTGGSVSTLTIQRTQQEDSAVYLCASSSSRDRWVFGPGTRLTVL.

The rearrangement uses TRBV7-8 and TRBJ2-2, with TRBD2 as a possible D gene (5 bases). This CDR3 comprises 12 residues. Trimming left V 3 bases short and J 9 bases short, with 8 bases between. The germline V gene encodes CDR1 SGHVS and CDR2 FQNEAQ. DNA of the CDR3: TGTGCCAGCAGCTTTGCGGGTCGGGAGCTGTTTTTT. As protein: CASSFAGRELFF.

This clonotype was found a few times. CDR3 loop: CSASPGGSSYNEQFF. CDR3 DNA: TGCAGCGCCTCCCCGGGGGGATCTTCCTACAATGAGCAGTTCTTC. The chain recombines TRBV29-1 with TRBJ2-1; 7 nucleotides agree with TRBD2. With 7 bases clipped from V and 1 base from J, the junction kept 10 bases outside the gene matches. In germline, CDR1 is SQVTM, CDR2 ANQGSEA. The CDR3 spans 15 residues.

CDR3 region: CASSQEGTGINGYTF. Written as DNA, the CDR3 is TGTGCCAGCAGCCAAGAAGGGACAGGGATAAATGGCTACACCTTC. The chain uses TRBV4-2 and TRBJ1-2, with 9 bases that match TRBD1. This CDR3 comprises 15 residues. After removal of 0 bases from V and 6 bases from J, the junction contained 5 bases not matched to a gene. Germline V gene data show CDR1 as LGHNA and CDR2 as YNFKEQ.

J is TRBJ2-2 and V is TRBV3-1, with D perhaps being TRBD1 or TRBD2 (5 bases each). CDR1 and CDR2 from the germline V gene are LGHDT and YNNKEL (reference sequence). V was clipped by 4 bases and J by 1 base, with 34 bases between them. The CDR3 is 23 residues long. Here the CDR3 reads CASSLGLGVQPSSSRLNTGELFF. DNA for the CDR3: TGTGCCAGCAGCCTCGGACTGGGGGTTCAGCCCTCGTCCAGTCGTTTGAACACCGGGGAGCTGTTTTTT.

This clonotype was observed a few times. V and J are TRBV5-7 and TRBJ1-6; D not resolved. TRBV5-7 is known as an ORF, though its function is uncertain. This CDR3 has 13 amino acids. V lost 4 bases to trimming and J lost 9 bases, with 11 bases between them. Here the CDR3 reads CASSPVLGSPLHF. In DNA, the CDR3 is TGTGCCAGCAGCCCTGTACTTGGTTCACCCCTCCACTTT.

The chain employs TRBV20-1 and TRBJ1-6; no clear D gene. Trimming removed 0 bases at V and 8 bases at J, with 14 bases between. The CDR3 has 15 residues. Per germline, CDR1 DFQATT and CDR2 SNEGSKA (reference sequence). DNA for the CDR3: TGCAGTGCTAGAGATTGGGTAGTCAACCATTCACCCCTCCACTTT. This codes for CSARDWVVNHSPLHF.

This clonotype appeared a few times. The CDR3 loop is CASSSPLGTSGVAQYF. CDR3 bases: TGTGCCAGCAGTTCCCCTCTAGGGACTAGCGGGGTGGCCCAGTACTTC. The rearrangement links TRBV12-3 or TRBV12-4 to TRBJ2-5; 13 nucleotides align to TRBD2. V lost 4 bases to trimming and J lost 9 bases; unmatched junction nucleotides: 11. The CDR3 contains 16 residues.

This clonotype turned up a few times. The CDR3 region is CASSWDTSEARAFF. CDR3 bases: TGTGCCAGCAGCTGGGACACCTCCGAGGCTCGGGCTTTCTTT. This chain links TRBV27 with TRBJ1-1; D might be TRBD1 (6 bases). The CDR3 contains 14 residues. The ends were cut back, 6 bases at V and 11 bases at J, with 22 bases in the middle. Germline V gene data show CDR1 as MNHEY and CDR2 as SMNVEV (reference sequence).

In its sample, this clonotype was seen a few times. The chain carries TRBV29-1 and TRBJ1-2; D is perhaps TRBD1 (5 bases). V lost 6 bases, J lost 2 bases, and 16 bases lay in between. The V gene's germline CDR1 is SQVTM and CDR2 ANQGSEA. The CDR3 has 14 residues. CDR3 loop: CSVQTGPYNYGYTF. The CDR3 DNA is TGCAGCGTCCAAACAGGACCATACAACTATGGCTACACCTTC.

This clonotype appeared a few times. V and J are TRBV29-1 and TRBJ2-4, with D hard to call. The germline CDR1 and CDR2 sequences are SQVTM and ANQGSEA. This CDR3 has 13 residues. V was trimmed by 2 bases and J by 1 base, leaving 6 bases between them. The CDR3: CSVELQAKNIQYF. As DNA, the CDR3 is TGCAGCGTTGAACTCCAGGCCAAAAACATTCAGTACTTC.

Only a few counts were recorded for this clonotype. This sequence joins TRBV30 and TRBJ2-6; 8 bases are shared with TRBD1. Germline V gene sequence: CDR1 GTSNPN, CDR2 SVGIG (reference sequence). The V gene end was trimmed by 4 bases and the J gene end by 4 bases; junction bases not matched to a gene: 12. The CDR3 covers 17 residues. Written as DNA, the CDR3 is TGTGCCTGGACCCCGGACAGGGTTCGATCCGGGGCCAACGTCCTGACTTTC. Its protein is CAWTPDRVRSGANVLTF.

In this sample, this clonotype turned up a few times. The gene calls are TRBV29-1 and TRBJ1-5; weak D call: TRBD1 (6 bases). The CDR3 contains 15 residues. V shed 8 bases and J shed 0 bases, with 17 bases lying between them. Germline loops: CDR1 SQVTM, CDR2 ANQGSEA. The CDR3 spells CSPVGGQHSNQPQHF. In nucleotides, the CDR3 is TGCAGCCCCGTCGGGGGACAACATAGCAATCAGCCCCAGCATTTT.

This clonotype has only a few counts. This sequence joins TRBV5-1 and TRBJ2-3; 7 nucleotides agree with TRBD1. The V and J ends lost 3 bases and 2 bases, in that order; junction bases with no gene match: 6. Germline V CDR1 and CDR2: SGHRS, YFSETQ. The CDR3 is 15 amino acids. DNA of the CDR3: TGCGCCAGCAGCTCCCGGACAGGTCCCACAGATACGCAGTATTTT. Amino acids: CASSSRTGPTDTQYF.

V and J are TRBV3-1 and TRBJ2-2; no clear D gene. The CDR3 has 14 residues. The germline V gene has CDR1 LGHDT and CDR2 YNNKEL (reference sequence). V gave up 5 bases and J gave up 2 bases, with 9 bases separating them. The DNA for the CDR3 is TGTGCCAGCAGCAGGTCCGCCAACACCGGGGAGCTGTTTTTT. As protein: CASSRSANTGELFF.

The V and J genes are TRBV14 and TRBJ2-5; the D is unclear. Trimming pared 2 bases from V and 4 bases from J, leaving 29 bases between. CDR3 length: 20 residues. Germline CDR1 and CDR2: SGHDN and FVKESK. CDR3 sequence (DNA): TGTGCCAGCAGCCAATTCTTGACCCCGATAGTGGGTAAAGGGCGAGAGACCCAGTACTTC. Protein sequence: CASSQFLTPIVGKGRETQYF. The full variable domain, with the rest looked up from reference TRBV14 and TRBJ2-5, is EAGVTQFPSHSVIEKGQTVTLRCDPISGHDNLYWYRRVMGKEIKFLLHFVKESKQDESGMPNNRFLAERTGGTYSTLKVQPAELEDSGVYFCASSQFLTPIVGKGRETQYFGPGTRLLVL.

This clonotype has just a few counts. This rearrangement joins TRBV6-2 or TRBV6-3 to TRBJ1-5; TRBD1 matches 7 bases. The CDR3 is made up of 14 amino acids. Trimming at V came to 5 bases and at J to 6 bases, leaving 7 bases not matched to a gene. The germline V gene encodes CDR1 MNHEY and CDR2 SVGEGT. CDR3 protein: CASSKTGRRQPQHF. In nucleotides, the CDR3 is TGTGCCAGCAGTAAGACAGGGCGACGTCAGCCCCAGCATTTT.

This clonotype was seen only a few times. V and J are TRBV28 and TRBJ2-2, with D unresolved. CDR3 length: 11 amino acids. Germline loops: CDR1 MDHEN, CDR2 SYDVKM. The ends were cut back, 7 bases at V and 6 bases at J, with 6 bases in the middle. Here the CDR3 DNA reads TGTGCCAGCACCCGACCCGGGGAGCTGTTTTTT. Its translation: CASTRPGELFF. The full variable domain, in which reference TRBV28 and TRBJ2-2 provide the parts outside the CDR3, is DVKVTQSSRYLVKRTGEKVFLECVQDMDHENMFWYRQDPGLGLRLIYFSYDVKMKEKGDIPEGYSVSREKKERFSLILESASTNQTSMYLCASTRPGELFFGEGSRLTVL.

This clonotype has a handful of counts. This chain links TRBV30 with TRBJ2-1, with D hard to call. This CDR3 has 12 residues. Germline V CDR1 and CDR2: GTSNPN, SVGIG (reference sequence). Trimming left V 5 bases short and J 8 bases short, with 13 bases between. CDR3 amino acids: CAWSAQGHEQFF. In DNA form, the CDR3 reads TGTGCCTGGTCCGCCCAAGGTCATGAGCAGTTCTTC.

V and J are TRBV12-3 or TRBV12-4 and TRBJ2-1; D remains unclear. Trimming shortened V by 2 bases and J by 8 bases, and 10 bases separated the two germline ends. This CDR3 is 13 amino acids long. CDR3 nucleotide sequence: TGTGCCAGCAGTTTATACGGGCGAGATGAGCAGTTCTTC. The encoded protein is CASSLYGRDEQFF.

This clonotype was detected many times. The rearrangement uses TRBV28 and TRBJ1-5, with D uncertain. The CDR3 has 15 residues. V gave up 2 bases and J gave up 0 bases, with 8 bases separating them. Germline V gives CDR1 MDHEN, CDR2 SYDVKM. The CDR3 nucleotides are TGTGCCAGCAGTTTAGGAGCCAATAGCAATCAGCCCCAGCATTTT. Its protein is CASSLGANSNQPQHF.

This sequence joins TRBV4-1 and TRBJ2-7, with D possibly being TRBD1 or TRBD2 (5 bases each). The V end was cut by 1 base, the J end by 3 bases, with 10 bases between. This CDR3 comprises 14 residues. Germline CDR1 is MGHRA and CDR2 is YSYEKL. The CDR3 is CASSQGEGSYEQYF. The CDR3 nucleotides are TGCGCCAGCAGCCAAGGAGAGGGGAGCTACGAGCAGTACTTC.

This clonotype occurred many times. The chain carries TRBV20-1 and TRBJ1-2; possible D gene TRBD1, 5 bases. The CDR3 sequence is 13 residues long. Germline CDR1 reads DFQATT; CDR2 reads SNEGSKA (reference sequence). V shed 6 bases and J shed 7 bases, with 18 bases lying between them. In DNA, the CDR3 is TGCAGTGCCCTAGGAGCAGGGAGTACTGGCTACACCTTC. This translates into CSALGAGSTGYTF.

A few counts support this clonotype. J is TRBJ2-2 and V is TRBV12-3 or TRBV12-4; 8 bases line up with TRBD1. CDR3 length equals 15 residues. After removal of 6 bases from V and 7 bases from J, the junction contained 10 bases not matched to a gene. In DNA form, the CDR3 reads TGTGCCAGCAGCAGGACAGGGACGGTGGGCGGGGAGCTGTTTTTT. As protein: CASSRTGTVGGELFF.